Presented here are 6 T cell receptor beta chains from one specimen sequenced in a study of cytomegalovirus exposure and HLA in healthy donors. PCR was performed using 60 Vbeta and 13 Jbeta primers. Here immunoSEQ multiplex PCR was the method, and the copy in TCRdb shows in-frame clones only, minus some. The data hold 80,000 or so clones, with approximately 60% observed a single time. Specimen: PBMCs. The receptors originated from a male donor in good health and CMV-seropositive.

This clone has just one count. This sequence joins TRBV4-1 and TRBJ2-3; maybe TRBD1 (6 bases). Trimming removed 4 bases from V and 2 bases from J, with 13 bases in between. Germline CDR1 is MGHRA and CDR2 is YSYEKL. The CDR3 runs to 15 residues. The CDR3 coding sequence is TGCGCCAGCAGCCTCCAAGGGGGAATCACAGATACGCAGTATTTT. Its protein product is CASSLQGGITDTQYF.

The chain employs TRBV7-6 and TRBJ1-1; D is undetermined. The CDR3 is 13 amino acids. The ends were cut back, 5 bases at V and 5 bases at J, with 12 bases in the middle. CDR1 and CDR2 from the germline V gene are SGHVS and FNYEAQ. The CDR3 spells CASSPLEGTEAFF. CDR3 nucleotides: TGTGCCAGCAGCCCACTTGAGGGTACTGAAGCTTTCTTT.

The chain employs TRBV6-6 and TRBJ1-1, with TRBD1 matching over 8 bases. The CDR3 contains 12 residues. V was pared by 5 bases and J by 4 bases, with 0 bases of the junction left unmatched. Germline CDR1 is MNHNY and CDR2 is SVGAGI (reference sequence). This CDR3 is CASSTGGTEAFF. For the CDR3, the DNA is TGTGCCAGCAGTACAGGGGGCACTGAAGCTTTCTTT.

The J gene is TRBJ2-7, the V gene TRBV7-9; D perhaps matches TRBD2 (5 bases). CDR1 and CDR2 from the germline V gene are SEHNR and FQNEAQ (reference sequence). This CDR3 comprises 12 residues. Trimming shortened V by 6 bases and J by 6 bases, and 12 bases separated the two germline ends. The CDR3 sequence: CASSPSLGEQYF. As DNA, the CDR3 is TGTGCCAGCAGTCCTAGCCTGGGCGAGCAGTACTTC.

V usage is TRBV19 and J usage is TRBJ1-2, with 8 bases that match TRBD1. J was trimmed by 8 bases and V by 6 bases; bases with no gene match: 20. Germline values: CDR1 LNHDA, CDR2 SQIVND (reference sequence). The CDR3 extends over 17 amino acids. In DNA, the CDR3 is TGTGCCAGTAGGGGACAGGACATAAACCTCAGAGGAAGGGGCTACACCTTC. Translated: CASRGQDINLRGRGYTF.

This clone appeared a single time. J is TRBJ2-5 and V is TRBV28; tentative D call: TRBD1 (5 bases). The J call could be wrong; TRBJ2-7 is a better fit for the DNA end. Germline CDR1 is MDHEN and CDR2 is SYDVKM. The CDR3 is 16 residues long. CDR3 bases: TGTGCCAGCAGCCATCCCTACGACAGCTCCCCCTACGAGCAGTACTTC. Its protein product is CASSHPYDSSPYEQYF.